This is a list of T cell receptor beta chains from one sample in a study of siplizumab effects on memory and regulatory T cells. Assay used: immunoSEQ multiplex PCR; TCRdb lists only in-frame clones, some missing. In the table there are around 65,000 clones, around 79% of which are singletons. The specimen was memory CD4+ T cells sorted from blood. These receptors originate from a human donor in good health. CDR3s include the opening cysteine and the closing phenylalanine or tryptophan. The D gene is left open where the match is weak. Some rows mark clone size as missing; the rest say once, few, many or name a class of expanded clone.

TRBD1	TRBJ1-1	.	TRBV27	CASMLDRRGAETFF	TGTGCCAGCATGCTGGATCGCAGGGGGGCCGAAACTTTCTTT
.	TRBJ2-1	.	TRBV5-1	CASSLGVLEFF	TGCGCCAGCAGCCTGGGCGTTTTGGAGTTCTTC
.	TRBJ2-3	.	TRBV5-1	CASSLAPGYNTDTQYF	TGCGCCAGCAGCTTGGCTCCAGGCTATAACACAGATACGCAGTATTTT
.	TRBJ1-1	.	TRBV18	CASSQHRDGDEAFF	TGTGCCAGCTCCCAACACCGGGACGGTGATGAAGCTTTCTTT
.	TRBJ2-3	.	TRBV10-1	CASRGSGPDTQYF	TGCGCCAGCAGGGGTTCAGGCCCCGATACGCAGTATTTT
.	TRBJ1-2	once	TRBV28	CASQQGNYGYTF	TGTGCCAGCCAACAAGGAAACTATGGCTACACCTTC
.	TRBJ2-7	.	TRBV5-6	CASSLDPPGGFAYEQYF	TGTGCCAGCAGCTTGGACCCCCCAGGGGGGTTTGCCTACGAGCAGTACTTC
.	TRBJ2-7	.	TRBV6-5	CASTLGTWDIYEQYF	TGTGCCAGCACCCTCGGGACATGGGATATTTACGAGCAGTACTTC
.	TRBJ1-3	.	TRBV6-1	CASLRNTIYF	TGTGCCAGCCTCAGAAACACCATATATTTT
.	TRBJ1-1	.	TRBV9	CASSPFQKNTEAFF	TGTGCCAGCAGCCCGTTCCAGAAGAACACTGAAGCTTTCTTT
.	TRBJ1-2	.	TRBV6-1	CASSPGGFDYGYTF	TGTGCCAGCAGTCCGGGGGGCTTTGACTATGGCTACACCTTC
.	TRBJ2-3	.	TRBV4-1	CASSQVRADADTQYF	TGCGCCAGCAGCCAAGTTAGGGCGGACGCAGATACGCAGTATTTT